One sample yielded the 4 T cell receptor beta chains listed below, sequenced in a study of blood T cells in healthy people across ages. A second PCR, run for about 6 to 12 cycles, used a sample-barcoded 5' primer plus a J-beta primer mix. TCRdb used MiXCR to reprocess the 5' RACE reads, holding one entry per CDR3 protein. Of about 720,000 distinct CDR3 sequences listed, about 20% were seen once; the top ten hold around 21%. The source material was blood. The source of these receptors is a man between 65 and 80 years old in good health.

V gene TRBV5-1 combines with J gene TRBJ2-5; 9 bases line up with TRBD2. From germline, CDR1 is SGHRS and CDR2 YFSETQ. J lost 4 bases, V lost 5 bases, and 12 bases had no gene match. The CDR3 loop spans 16 amino acids. The CDR3 bases are TGCGCCAGCAGAAAAAGGAGCGGGGGGTCCGGAGAGACCCAGTACTTC. Amino acid sequence: CASRKRSGGSGETQYF.

The chain employs TRBV6-5 and TRBJ2-7; 13 bases map to TRBD2. The tail of the sequence fits TRBJ2-1 better, so the J call may be wrong. This CDR3 is 14 amino acids long. The germline CDR1 and CDR2 sequences are MNHEY and SVGAGI. Here the CDR3 reads CASSPGLAGKKQFF. The CDR3 DNA is TGTGCCAGCAGCCCGGGACTAGCGGGGAAAAAGCAGTTCTTC.

The chain couples TRBV7-2 to TRBJ1-2, with no clear D. The CDR3 is made up of 15 amino acids. The ends were cut back, 5 bases at V and 5 bases at J, with 18 bases in the middle. From germline, CDR1 is SGHTA and CDR2 FQGNSA. CDR3 sequence (DNA): TGTGCCAGCAGCCCAATTCTTCAGGCGTTTTATGGCTACACCTTC. It is translated as CASSPILQAFYGYTF. The variable domain in full, with the rest retrieved from reference TRBV7-2 and TRBJ1-2, is GAGVSQSPSNKVTEKGKDVELRCDPISGHTALYWYRQSLGQGLEFLIYFQGNSAPDKSGLPSDRFSAERTGGSVSTLTIQRTQQEDSAVYLCASSPILQAFYGYTFGSGTRLTVV.

The chain carries TRBV12-3 or TRBV12-4 and TRBJ1-6; no firm D call. Trimming removed 6 bases at V and 15 bases at J, with 18 bases between. The CDR3 totals 13 residues. The CDR3 coding sequence is TGTGCCAGCAGCCCACCGGGCCCCCCAAACCTCCACTTT. It encodes CASSPPGPPNLHF.